This TCR beta chain was recovered during a study of T cells after posttransplantation cyclophosphamide listed by TCRdb under 2016. Background for the entire study: Using TRB sequencing, the study followed how the T cell repertoire reconstituted after myeloablative bone marrow transplantation in which posttransplantation cyclophosphamide served as GVHD prophylaxis. Samples from about 35 PTCy-treated patients, along with samples from roughly 15 of their related bone marrow donors, underwent antigen receptor sequencing. TRB sequencing was performed on blood from all 35 or so PTCy patients with 1-year posttransplant specimens. In 3 patients, TRB sequencing was also performed on up to about 3 more blood samples taken 2 to 5.2 years after transplant, and in several patients, pretransplant blood was also TRB-sequenced. Because TRA and TRB clonality correlated tightly in roughly nine samples, later TCR analyses were limited to TRB. Public TRB sequences were searched against a database of over 3,500 sequences associated with responses to pathogens, tumor antigens, self-antigens and alloantigens.

Comment on this clone: Its antigen is unknown. There are no base qualities to consult, and no much larger clone falls within one base.

PTCy-treated patients were drawn from a prospective multi-institutional clinical trial. Peripheral blood and bone marrow mononuclear cells were isolated by Ficoll-Hypaque density centrifugation and cryopreserved. Genomic DNA was the input for TRB sequencing, which was run either with the immunoSEQ assay at survey resolution or with the hsTCRB kit. The authors' pipeline ran thus. Initial read processing used immunoSEQ software, and repertoire analyses used the LymphoSeq R package. Clonality was calculated as 1 minus normalized Shannon entropy, and the Gini coefficient was also calculated for each TRB dataset. To infer phenotypes in unsorted samples, TRB sequences from sorted subsets of the recipient or donor were mapped onto the unsorted samples of the same recipient. TCRdb took this table from immuneACCESS and kept in-frame rearrangements with V and J called. Such tables lack part of the clones; where checked against another copy, unresolved V genes explain under half of the gap, and the rest is unexplained. The DNA was the basis for D and trimming; V, J and clone size are from that table. The sample table contains more than 50,000 clones; only one count was recorded for approximately 86% of them. The ten largest clones take up about 2.6% of the sample.

The full study reports these points: Donor-recipient similarity was low at 1-2 months but increased during the first year, and donor CD8+ memory clones often dominated later blood repertoires. The TRB repertoires of T cells infiltrating skin or the GI tract showed only limited overlap with the TRB repertoires found in blood. Across the approximately 45 patients, TRB clonality was highly associated with recipient CMV seropositivity and CMV reactivation, and diversity with PTCy was similar to that in the CNI/methotrexate controls.

Sequencing was performed on PBMCs. The clonotype was recovered from a man aged 30-40 years with a blood cancer, CMV-positive, and with a related stem cell donor.

The CDR3 protein: CASSLWQVWDEQYF. The nucleotide sequence is given as TGCGCCAGCAGCTTGTGGCAGGTATGGGACGAGCAGTACTTC. The sequence is built from TRBV5-1 and TRBJ2-7, with the D segment identity uncertain. V drops 1 base and J drops 5 bases, leaving 13 bases in between. Taken from cysteine to phenylalanine, the CDR3 has 14 residues. Just CDR3 DNA is preserved here, 42 bases in frame from base 1. From the germline V gene, CDR1 is SGHRS and CDR2 is YFSETQ.